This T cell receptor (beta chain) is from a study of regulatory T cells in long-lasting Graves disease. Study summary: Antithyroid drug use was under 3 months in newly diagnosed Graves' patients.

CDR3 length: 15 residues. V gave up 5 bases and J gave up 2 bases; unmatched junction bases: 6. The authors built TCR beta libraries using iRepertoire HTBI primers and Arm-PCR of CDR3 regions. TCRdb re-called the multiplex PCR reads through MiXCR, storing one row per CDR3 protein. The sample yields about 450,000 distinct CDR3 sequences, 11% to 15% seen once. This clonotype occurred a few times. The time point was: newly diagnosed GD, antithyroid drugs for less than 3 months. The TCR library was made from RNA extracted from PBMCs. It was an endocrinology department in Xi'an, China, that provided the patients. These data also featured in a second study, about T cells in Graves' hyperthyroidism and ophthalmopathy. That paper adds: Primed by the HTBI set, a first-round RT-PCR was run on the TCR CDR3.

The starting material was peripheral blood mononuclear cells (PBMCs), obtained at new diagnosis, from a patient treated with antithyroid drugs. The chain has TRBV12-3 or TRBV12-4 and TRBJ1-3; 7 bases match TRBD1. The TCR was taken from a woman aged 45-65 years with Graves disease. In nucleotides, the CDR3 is TGTGCCAGCAGTAACCACGGGACAGCTGGAAACACCATATATTTT. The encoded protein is CASSNHGTAGNTIYF.